The clone carrying this TCR beta chain was detected once. This specimen comes from a study of blood T cell repertoires in COVID-19. Study overall: In each case, the material was cDNA or gDNA derived from T cells, B-cell-depleted T cells, or PBMCs.

Under the authors' procedure: Counts of nucleated cells, estimated from reference gene primer amplification, were obtained. Sequencing used immunoSEQ multiplex PCR; TCRdb keeps in-frame clones, though not all of them. D and trimming come from the DNA, and the V and J calls and clone size come from that table. This repertoire shows about 200,000 clones, 65% to 90% found once; its top ten account for 3.5% to 5%. The CDR3 is 13 residues long. In germline, CDR1 is MNHEY, CDR2 SVGAGI. V lost 7 bases and J lost 4, with 13 bases in between. The material sequenced was peripheral blood. The chain uses TRBV6-5 and TRBJ1-2, with D possibly being TRBD1 (5 bases). This sequence originates from a man aged 50 to 59 with acute or convalescent COVID-19. CDR3 sequence: CASTRGWGYGYTF. The DNA of the CDR3 is TGTGCCAGCACCCGGGGGTGGGGCTATGGCTACACCTTC.